Included here is one TCR beta chain sequence, with context. The junction differs from germline at one of its ends, possibly a read error. This record comes from a study of cytomegalovirus exposure and HLA in healthy donors. With 60 Vbeta and 13 Jbeta primers, the PCR was carried out. Sequenced by immunoSEQ multiplex PCR; TCRdb stores in-frame clones only, minus some. This table has about 190,000 clones, more than 80% appearing once. The length of the CDR3 is 15 residues. Germline CDR1 and CDR2: SEHNR and FQNEAQ (reference sequence). The chain recombines TRBV7-9 with TRBJ2-7, with TRBD1 identical over 9 bases. The TCR was taken from a woman aged 45-65 years in good health and CMV-seropositive. The sequenced material came from PBMCs. The CDR3 is CAGSLGTGGFNEQYF. CDR3 bases: TGTGCCGGCAGCTTAGGTACAGGGGGCTTCAACGAGCAGTACTTC.